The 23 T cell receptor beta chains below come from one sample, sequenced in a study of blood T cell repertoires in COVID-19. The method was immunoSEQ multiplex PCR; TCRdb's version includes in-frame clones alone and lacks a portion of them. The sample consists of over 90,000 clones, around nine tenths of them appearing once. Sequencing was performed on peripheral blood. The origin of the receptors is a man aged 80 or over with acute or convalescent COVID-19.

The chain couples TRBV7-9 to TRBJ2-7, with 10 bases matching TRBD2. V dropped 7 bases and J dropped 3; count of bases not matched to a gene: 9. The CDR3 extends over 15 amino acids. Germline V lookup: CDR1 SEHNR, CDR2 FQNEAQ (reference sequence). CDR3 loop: CASTSLAGSFYEQYF. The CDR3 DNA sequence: TGTGCCAGCACCTCACTAGCGGGAAGTTTCTACGAGCAGTACTTC. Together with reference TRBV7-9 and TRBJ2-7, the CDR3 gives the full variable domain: DTGVSQNPRHKITKRGQNVTFRCDPISEHNRLYWYRQTLGQGPEFLTYFQNEAQLEKSRLLSDRFSAERPKGSFSTLEIQRTEQGDSAMYLCASTSLAGSFYEQYFGPGTRLTVT.

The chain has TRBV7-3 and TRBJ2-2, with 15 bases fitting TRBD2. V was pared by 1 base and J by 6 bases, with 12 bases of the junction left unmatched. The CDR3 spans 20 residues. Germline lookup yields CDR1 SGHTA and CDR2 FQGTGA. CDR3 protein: CASSLNIPGLAGGQAGELFF. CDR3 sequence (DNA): TGTGCCAGCAGCTTAAATATCCCGGGACTAGCGGGAGGCCAGGCCGGGGAGCTGTTTTTT.

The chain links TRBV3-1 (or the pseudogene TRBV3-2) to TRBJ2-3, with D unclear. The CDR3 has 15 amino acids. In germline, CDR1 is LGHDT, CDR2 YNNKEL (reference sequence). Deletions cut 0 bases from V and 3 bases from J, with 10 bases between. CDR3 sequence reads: CASSQDRRSTDTQYF. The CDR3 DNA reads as TGTGCCAGCAGCCAAGACAGAAGGAGTACAGATACGCAGTATTTT.

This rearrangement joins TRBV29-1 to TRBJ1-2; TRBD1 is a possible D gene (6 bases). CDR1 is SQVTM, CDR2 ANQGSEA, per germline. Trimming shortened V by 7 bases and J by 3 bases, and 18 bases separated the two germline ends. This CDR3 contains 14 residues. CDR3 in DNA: TGCAGCGCCAGGCGAGGGGGGGCGGACTATGGCTACACCTTC. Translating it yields CSARRGGADYGYTF.

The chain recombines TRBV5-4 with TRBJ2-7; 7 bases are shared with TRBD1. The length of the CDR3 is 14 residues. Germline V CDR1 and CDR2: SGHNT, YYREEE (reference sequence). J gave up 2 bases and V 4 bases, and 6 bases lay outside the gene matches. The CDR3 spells CASSPQTGTYEQYF. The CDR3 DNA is TGTGCCAGCAGCCCACAGACAGGGACCTACGAGCAGTACTTC.

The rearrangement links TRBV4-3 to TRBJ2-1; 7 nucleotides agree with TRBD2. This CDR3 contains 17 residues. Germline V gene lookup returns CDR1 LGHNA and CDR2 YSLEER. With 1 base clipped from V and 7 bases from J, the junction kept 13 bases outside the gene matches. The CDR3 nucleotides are TGCGCCAGCAGCCAAGTCGGAGCGGGACCACCGGCGAATGAGCAGTTCTTC. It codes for CASSQVGAGPPANEQFF.

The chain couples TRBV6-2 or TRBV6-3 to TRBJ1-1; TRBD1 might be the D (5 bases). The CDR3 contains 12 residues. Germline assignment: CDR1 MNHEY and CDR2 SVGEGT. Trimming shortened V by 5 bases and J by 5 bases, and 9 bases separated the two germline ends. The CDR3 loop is CASSGHLTEAFF. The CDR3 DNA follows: TGTGCCAGCAGTGGACACCTGACTGAAGCTTTCTTT.

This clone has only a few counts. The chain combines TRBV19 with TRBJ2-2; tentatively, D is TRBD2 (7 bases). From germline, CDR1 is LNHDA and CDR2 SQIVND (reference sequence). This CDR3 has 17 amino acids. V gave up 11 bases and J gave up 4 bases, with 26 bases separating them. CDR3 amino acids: CASGGQGMPRGTGELFF. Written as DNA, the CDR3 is TGTGCCTCCGGGGGGCAGGGGATGCCCCGGGGCACCGGGGAGCTGTTTTTT.

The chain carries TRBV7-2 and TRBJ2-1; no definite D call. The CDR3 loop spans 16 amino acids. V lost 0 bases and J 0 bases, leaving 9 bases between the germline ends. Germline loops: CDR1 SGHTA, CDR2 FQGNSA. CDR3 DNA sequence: TGTGCCAGCAGCTTAGCTTACGACATCTCCTACAATGAGCAGTTCTTC. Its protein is CASSLAYDISYNEQFF. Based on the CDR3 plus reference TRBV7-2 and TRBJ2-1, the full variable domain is GAGVSQSPSNKVTEKGKDVELRCDPISGHTALYWYRQSLGQGLEFLIYFQGNSAPDKSGLPSDRFSAERTGGSVSTLTIQRTQQEDSAVYLCASSLAYDISYNEQFFGPGTRLTVL.

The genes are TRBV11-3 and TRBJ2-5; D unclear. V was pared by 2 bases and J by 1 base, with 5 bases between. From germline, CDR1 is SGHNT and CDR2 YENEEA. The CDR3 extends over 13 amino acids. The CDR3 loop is CASSLNIQETQYF. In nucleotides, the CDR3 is TGTGCCAGCAGCTTAAACATCCAAGAGACCCAGTACTTC.

CDR3 region: CASSRSSLLETQYF. For the CDR3, the DNA is TGTGCCAGCAGCAGGTCCTCCCTGTTGGAGACCCAGTACTTC. V usage is TRBV27 and J usage is TRBJ2-5; D is unresolved. The V gene lost 6 bases and the J gene lost 5 bases, with 16 bases spanning the gap. Germline values: CDR1 MNHEY, CDR2 SMNVEV (reference sequence). This CDR3 region has 14 residues.

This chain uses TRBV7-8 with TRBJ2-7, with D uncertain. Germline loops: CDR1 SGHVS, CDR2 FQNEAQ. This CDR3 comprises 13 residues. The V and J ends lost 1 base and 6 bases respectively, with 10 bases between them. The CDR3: CASSLVAGSEQYF. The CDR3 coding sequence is TGTGCCAGCAGCTTAGTGGCAGGTAGCGAGCAGTACTTC.

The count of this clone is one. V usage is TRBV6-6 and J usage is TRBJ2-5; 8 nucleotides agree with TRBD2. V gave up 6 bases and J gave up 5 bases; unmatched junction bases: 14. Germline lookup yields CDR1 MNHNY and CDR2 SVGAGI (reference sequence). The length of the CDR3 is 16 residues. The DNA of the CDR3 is TGTGCCAGCAGCGCGGGGCAAGCGGGAGTGATGGAGACCCAGTACTTC. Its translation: CASSAGQAGVMETQYF.

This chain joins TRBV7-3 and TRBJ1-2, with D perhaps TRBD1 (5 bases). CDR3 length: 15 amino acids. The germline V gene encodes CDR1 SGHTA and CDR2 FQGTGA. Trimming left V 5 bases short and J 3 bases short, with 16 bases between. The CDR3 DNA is TGTGCCAGCAGCCCCACCGGGGGGGGAGACTATGGCTACACCTTC. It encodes CASSPTGGGDYGYTF. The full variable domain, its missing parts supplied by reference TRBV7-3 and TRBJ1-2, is GAGVSQTPSNKVTEKGKYVELRCDPISGHTALYWYRQSLGQGPEFLIYFQGTGAADDSGLPNDRFFAVRPEGSVSTLKIQRTERGDSAVYLCASSPTGGGDYGYTFGSGTRLTVV.

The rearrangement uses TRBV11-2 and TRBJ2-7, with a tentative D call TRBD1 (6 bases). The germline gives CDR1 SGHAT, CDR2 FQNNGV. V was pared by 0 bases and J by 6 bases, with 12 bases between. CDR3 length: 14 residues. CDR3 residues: CASSLDITGSEQYF. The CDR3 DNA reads TGTGCCAGCAGCTTAGATATAACAGGGAGCGAGCAGTACTTC.

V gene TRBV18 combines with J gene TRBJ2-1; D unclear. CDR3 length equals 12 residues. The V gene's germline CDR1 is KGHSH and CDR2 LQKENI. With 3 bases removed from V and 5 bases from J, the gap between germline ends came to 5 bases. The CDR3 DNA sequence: TGTGCCAGCTCACCTTCCGACAATGAGCAGTTCTTC. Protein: CASSPSDNEQFF.

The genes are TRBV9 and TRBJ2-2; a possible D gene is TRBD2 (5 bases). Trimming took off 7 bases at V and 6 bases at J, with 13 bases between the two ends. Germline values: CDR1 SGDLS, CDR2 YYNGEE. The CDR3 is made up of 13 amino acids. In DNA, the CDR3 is TGTGCCAGCTGCCTAGCAGATCCCGGGGAGCTGTTTTTT. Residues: CASCLADPGELFF.

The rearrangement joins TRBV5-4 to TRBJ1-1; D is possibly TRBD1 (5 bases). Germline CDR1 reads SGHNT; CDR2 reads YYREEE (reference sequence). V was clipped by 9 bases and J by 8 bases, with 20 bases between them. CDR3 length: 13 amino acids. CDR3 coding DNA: TGTGCCATCATACGAGACAGTGAACCCGAAGCTTTCTTT. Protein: CAIIRDSEPEAFF.

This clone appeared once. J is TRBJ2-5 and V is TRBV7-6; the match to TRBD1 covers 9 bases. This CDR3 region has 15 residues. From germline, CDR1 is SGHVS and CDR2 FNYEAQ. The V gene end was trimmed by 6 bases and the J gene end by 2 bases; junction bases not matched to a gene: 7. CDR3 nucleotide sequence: TGTGCCAGCAGACCCGGGACAGGGTGGCAAGAGACCCAGTACTTC. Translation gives CASRPGTGWQETQYF.

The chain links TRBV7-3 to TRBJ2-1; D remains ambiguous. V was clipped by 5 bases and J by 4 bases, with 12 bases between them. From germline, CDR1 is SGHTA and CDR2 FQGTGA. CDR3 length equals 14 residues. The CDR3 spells CASSPGQAYNEQFF. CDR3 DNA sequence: TGTGCCAGCAGCCCTGGCCAGGCATACAATGAGCAGTTCTTC.

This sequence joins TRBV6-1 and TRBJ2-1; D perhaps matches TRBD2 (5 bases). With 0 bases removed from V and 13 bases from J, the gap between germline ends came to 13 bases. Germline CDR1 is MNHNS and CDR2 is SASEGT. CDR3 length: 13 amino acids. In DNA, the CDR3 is TGTGCCAGCAGTGAAGCGGAGGAAACAGCCCAGTTCTTC. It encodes CASSEAEETAQFF.

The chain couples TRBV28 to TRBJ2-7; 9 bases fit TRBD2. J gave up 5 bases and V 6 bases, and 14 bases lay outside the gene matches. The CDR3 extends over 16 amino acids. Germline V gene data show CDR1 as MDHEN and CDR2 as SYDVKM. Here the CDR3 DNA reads TGTGCCAGCAGCTCGCCCGAGGTAGCGGGAGTAAACGAGCAGTACTTC. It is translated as CASSSPEVAGVNEQYF.

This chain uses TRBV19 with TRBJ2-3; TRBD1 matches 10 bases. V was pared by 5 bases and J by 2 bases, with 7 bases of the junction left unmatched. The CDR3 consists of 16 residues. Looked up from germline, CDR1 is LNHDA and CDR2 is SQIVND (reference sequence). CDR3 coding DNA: TGTGCCAGTAGTTTCGGACAGGGGGAAGTCACAGATACGCAGTATTTT. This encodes CASSFGQGEVTDTQYF. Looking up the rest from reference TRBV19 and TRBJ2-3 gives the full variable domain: DGGITQSPKYLFRKEGQNVTLSCEQNLNHDAMYWYRQDPGQGLRLIYYSQIVNDFQKGDIAEGYSVSREKKESFPLTVTSAQKNPTAFYLCASSFGQGEVTDTQYFGPGTRLTVL.